Listed below are T cell receptor beta chains from one sample, sequenced in a study of post-analysis software for immune sequencing data. Via MiXCR, TCRdb re-called the PCR reads, giving one row per CDR3 protein. This table has roughly 800,000 distinct CDR3 sequences, roughly 30% appearing once. Sequenced sample: blood. These receptors originate from a girl aged 10 to 17 with multiple sclerosis. The CDR3 runs from the conserved cysteine through the conserved F or W. The D gene is left open where the match is weak. Clone size is given for some rows only: seen once, a few or many times, or a class if the clone is expanded.

j_gene | abundance | d_gene | v_gene | CDR3aa | CDR3nt
TRBJ1-2 | few | . | TRBV29-1 | CSVPDSPYGYTF | TGCAGCGTCCCCGACTCCCCCTATGGCTACACCTTC
TRBJ1-1 | . | . | TRBV12-3/TRBV12-4 | CASSLGHSSSEAFF | TGTGCCAGCAGTTTGGGGCACAGCAGTTCTGAAGCTTTCTTT
TRBJ2-7 | . | TRBD2 | TRBV7-2 | CASSFSGVLSYEQYF | TGTGCCAGCAGCTTTAGCGGGGTACTTTCCTACGAGCAGTACTTC
TRBJ2-5 | . | TRBD1 | TRBV28 | CASSTDRGRWETQYF | TGTGCCAGCAGCACGGACAGGGGGCGATGGGAGACCCAGTACTTC
TRBJ1-1 | . | TRBD1 | TRBV25-1 | CASSPSGDRALNTEAFF | TGTGCCAGCAGTCCTTCGGGGGACAGGGCATTGAACACTGAAGCTTTCTTT
TRBJ2-3 | . | . | TRBV6-2/TRBV6-3 | CASSLPGRREDTQYF | TGTGCCAGCAGTTTACCGGGACGAAGGGAAGATACGCAGTATTTT
TRBJ2-7 | . | . | TRBV12-3/TRBV12-4 | CASSLKLTYEQYF | TGTGCCAGCAGTTTAAAGCTTACCTACGAGCAGTACTTC
TRBJ2-1 | few | . | TRBV27 | CASTTTPGGHYNEQFF | TGTGCCAGCACAACCACTCCAGGGGGGCACTACAATGAGCAGTTCTTC
TRBJ1-2 | few | . | TRBV7-2 | CASSLARAYGYTF | TGTGCCAGCAGCTTAGCGAGAGCGTATGGCTACACCTTC
TRBJ2-5 | . | . | TRBV5-1 | CASSLDRAREETQYF | TGCGCCAGCAGCTTGGACAGGGCAAGGGAAGAGACCCAGTACTTC
TRBJ2-7 | once | TRBD2 | TRBV7-6 | CASSLDVAGGDWYF | TGTGCCAGCAGCTTAGACGTAGCGGGAGGTGATTGGTACTTC
TRBJ2-1 | few | . | TRBV29-1 | CSGTGYEQFF | TGCAGCGGTACAGGGTATGAGCAGTTCTTC
TRBJ1-1 | few | . | TRBV5-1 | CASSSDVGQRTEAFF | TGCGCCAGCAGCTCGGACGTGGGGCAACGGACTGAAGCTTTCTTT
TRBJ2-4 | . | TRBD1 | TRBV15 | CTTSTRQGIGEQYF | TGTACCACCAGCACCAGACAGGGGATTGGGGAGCAGTACTTC
TRBJ2-7 | few | . | TRBV5-1 | CATGADSYEQYF | TGCGCCACCGGGGCAGACTCCTACGAGCAGTACTTC
TRBJ1-1 | . | . | TRBV10-3 | CAISPTGNTEAFF | TGTGCCATCAGCCCGACAGGGAACACTGAAGCTTTCTTT